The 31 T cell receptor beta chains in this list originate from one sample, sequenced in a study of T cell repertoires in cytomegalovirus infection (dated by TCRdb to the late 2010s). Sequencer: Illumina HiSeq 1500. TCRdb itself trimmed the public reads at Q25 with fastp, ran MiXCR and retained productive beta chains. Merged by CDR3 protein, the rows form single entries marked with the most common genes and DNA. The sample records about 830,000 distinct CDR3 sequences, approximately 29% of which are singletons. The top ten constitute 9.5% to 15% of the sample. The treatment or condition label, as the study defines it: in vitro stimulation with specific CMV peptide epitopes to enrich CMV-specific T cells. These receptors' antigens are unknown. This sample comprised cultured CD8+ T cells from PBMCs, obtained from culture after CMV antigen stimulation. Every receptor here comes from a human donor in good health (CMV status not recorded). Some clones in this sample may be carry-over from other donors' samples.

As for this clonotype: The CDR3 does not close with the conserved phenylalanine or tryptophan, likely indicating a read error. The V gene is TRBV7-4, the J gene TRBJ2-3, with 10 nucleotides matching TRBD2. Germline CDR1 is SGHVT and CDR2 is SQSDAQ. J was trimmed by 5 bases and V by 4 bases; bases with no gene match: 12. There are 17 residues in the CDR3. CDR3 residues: CASSSSIAGGGLDTQYL. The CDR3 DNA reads TGTGCCAGCAGCTCATCTATAGCGGGGGGAGGACTAGATACGCAGTATTTA.

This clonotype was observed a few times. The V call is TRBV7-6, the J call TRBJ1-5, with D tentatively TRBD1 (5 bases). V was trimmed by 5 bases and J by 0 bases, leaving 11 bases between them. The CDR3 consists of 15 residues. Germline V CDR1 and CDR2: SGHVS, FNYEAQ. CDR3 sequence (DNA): TGTGCCAGCAGCCGGGACCCGGGTAGCAATCAGCCCCAGCATTTT. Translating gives CASSRDPGSNQPQHF.

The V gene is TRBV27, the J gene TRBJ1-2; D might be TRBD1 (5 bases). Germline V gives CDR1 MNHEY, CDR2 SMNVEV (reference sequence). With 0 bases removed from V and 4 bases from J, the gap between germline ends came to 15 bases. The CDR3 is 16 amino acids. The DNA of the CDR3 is TGTGCCAGCAGTTTATCTCCCAGGGCGCGGATCTATGGCTACACCTTC. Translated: CASSLSPRARIYGYTF.

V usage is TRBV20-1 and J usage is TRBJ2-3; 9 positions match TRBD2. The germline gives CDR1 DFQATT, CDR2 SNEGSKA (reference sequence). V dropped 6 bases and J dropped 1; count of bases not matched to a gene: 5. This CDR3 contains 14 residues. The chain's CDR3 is CSAQGLARTDTQYF. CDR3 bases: TGCAGTGCCCAGGGACTAGCCCGCACAGATACGCAGTATTTT.

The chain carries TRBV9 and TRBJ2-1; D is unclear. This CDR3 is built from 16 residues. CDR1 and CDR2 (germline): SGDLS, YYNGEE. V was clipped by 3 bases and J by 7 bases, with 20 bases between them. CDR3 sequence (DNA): TGTGCCAGCAGCGCAGTTGTCCAGCATCGATTAAATGAGCAGTTCTTC. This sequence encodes CASSAVVQHRLNEQFF. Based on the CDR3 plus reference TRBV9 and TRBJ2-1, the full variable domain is DSGVTQTPKHLITATGQRVTLRCSPRSGDLSVYWYQQSLDQGLQFLIQYYNGEERAKGNILERFSAQQFPDLHSELNLSSLELGDSALYFCASSAVVQHRLNEQFFGPGTRLTVL.

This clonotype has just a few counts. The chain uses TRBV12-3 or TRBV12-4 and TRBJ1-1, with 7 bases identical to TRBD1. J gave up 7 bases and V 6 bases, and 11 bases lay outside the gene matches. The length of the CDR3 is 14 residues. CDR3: CASSPPGGLSEAFF. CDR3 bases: TGTGCCAGCAGCCCTCCAGGGGGACTGAGTGAAGCTTTCTTT.

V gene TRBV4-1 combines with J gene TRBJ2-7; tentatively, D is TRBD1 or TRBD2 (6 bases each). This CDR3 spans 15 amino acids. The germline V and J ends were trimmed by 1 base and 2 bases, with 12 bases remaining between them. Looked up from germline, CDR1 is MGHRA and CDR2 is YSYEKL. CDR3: CASSQVEGGAYEQYF. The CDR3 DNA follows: TGCGCCAGCAGCCAAGTCGAGGGGGGAGCCTACGAGCAGTACTTC.

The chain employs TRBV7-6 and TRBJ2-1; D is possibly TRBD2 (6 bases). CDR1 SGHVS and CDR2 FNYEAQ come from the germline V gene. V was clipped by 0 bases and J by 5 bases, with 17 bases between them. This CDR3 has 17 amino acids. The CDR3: CASSLAGRWGLHNEQFF. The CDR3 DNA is TGTGCCAGCAGCTTAGCGGGGAGGTGGGGCCTACACAATGAGCAGTTCTTC. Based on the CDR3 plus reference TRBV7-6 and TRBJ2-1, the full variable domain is GAGVSQSPRYKVTKRGQDVALRCDPISGHVSLYWYRQALGQGPEFLTYFNYEAQQDKSGLPNDRFSAERPEGSISTLTIQRTEQRDSAMYRCASSLAGRWGLHNEQFFGPGTRLTVL.

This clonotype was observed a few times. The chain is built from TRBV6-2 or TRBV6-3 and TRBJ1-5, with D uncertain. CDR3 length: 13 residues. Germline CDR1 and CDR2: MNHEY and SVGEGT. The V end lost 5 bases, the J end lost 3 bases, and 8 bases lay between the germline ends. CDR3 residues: CASSVGNNQPQHF. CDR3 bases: TGTGCCAGCAGTGTGGGTAACAATCAGCCCCAGCATTTT.

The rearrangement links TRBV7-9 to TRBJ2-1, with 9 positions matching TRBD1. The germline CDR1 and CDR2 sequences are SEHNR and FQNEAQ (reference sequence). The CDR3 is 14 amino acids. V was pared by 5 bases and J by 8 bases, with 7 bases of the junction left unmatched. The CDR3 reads CASSPGQGRDEQFF. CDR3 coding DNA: TGTGCCAGCAGCCCAGGACAGGGGAGGGATGAGCAGTTCTTC.

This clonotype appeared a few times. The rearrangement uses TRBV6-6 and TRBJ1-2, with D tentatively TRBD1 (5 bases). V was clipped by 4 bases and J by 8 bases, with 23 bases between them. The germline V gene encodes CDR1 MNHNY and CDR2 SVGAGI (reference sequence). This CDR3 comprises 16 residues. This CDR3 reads CASSLNPGTLRGGYTF. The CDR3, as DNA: TGTGCCAGCAGTTTGAACCCTGGGACTCTCCGAGGGGGCTACACCTTC.

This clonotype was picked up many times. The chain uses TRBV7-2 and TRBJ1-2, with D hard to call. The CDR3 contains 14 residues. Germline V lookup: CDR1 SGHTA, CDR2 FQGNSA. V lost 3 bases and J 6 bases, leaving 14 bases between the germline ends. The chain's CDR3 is CASSFDTVLNGYTF. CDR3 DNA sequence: TGTGCCAGCAGCTTTGACACAGTATTAAATGGCTACACCTTC.

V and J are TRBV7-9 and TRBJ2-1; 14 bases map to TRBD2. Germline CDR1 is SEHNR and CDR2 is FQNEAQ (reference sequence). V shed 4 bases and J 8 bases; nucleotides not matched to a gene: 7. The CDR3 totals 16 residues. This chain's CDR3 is CASSWEKTSGGDEQFF. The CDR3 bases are TGTGCCAGCAGCTGGGAGAAGACTAGCGGGGGGGATGAGCAGTTCTTC.

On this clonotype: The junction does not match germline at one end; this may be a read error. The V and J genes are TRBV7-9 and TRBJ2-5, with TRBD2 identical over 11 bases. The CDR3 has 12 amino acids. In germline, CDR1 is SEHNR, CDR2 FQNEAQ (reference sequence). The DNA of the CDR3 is TGTGCCAGCAGCAAAGCTAGCGGGGGGCACAACTTC. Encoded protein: CASSKASGGHNF.

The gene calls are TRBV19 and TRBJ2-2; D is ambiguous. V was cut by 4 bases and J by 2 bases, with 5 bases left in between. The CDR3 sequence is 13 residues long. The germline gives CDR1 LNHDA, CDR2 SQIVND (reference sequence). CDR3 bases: TGTGCCAGTAGTACTCATAACACCGGGGAGCTGTTTTTT. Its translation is CASSTHNTGELFF.

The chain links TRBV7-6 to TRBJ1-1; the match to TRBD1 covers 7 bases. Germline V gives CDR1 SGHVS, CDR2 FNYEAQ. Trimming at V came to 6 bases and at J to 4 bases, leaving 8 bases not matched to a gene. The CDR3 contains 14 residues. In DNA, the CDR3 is TGTGCCAGCAGTCAAGGACAGGTCCCCACTGAAGCTTTCTTT. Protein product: CASSQGQVPTEAFF.

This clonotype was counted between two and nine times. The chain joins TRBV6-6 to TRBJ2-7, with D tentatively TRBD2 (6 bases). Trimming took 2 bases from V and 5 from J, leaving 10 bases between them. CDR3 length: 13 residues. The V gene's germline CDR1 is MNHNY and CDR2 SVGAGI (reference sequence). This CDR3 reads CASSYGTENEQYF. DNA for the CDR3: TGTGCCAGCAGTTACGGGACTGAGAACGAGCAGTACTTC.

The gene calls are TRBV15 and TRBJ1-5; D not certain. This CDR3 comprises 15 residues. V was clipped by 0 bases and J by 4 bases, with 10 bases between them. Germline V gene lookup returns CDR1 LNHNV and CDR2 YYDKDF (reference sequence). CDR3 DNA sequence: TGTGCCACCAGCAGAGATGTCGGGATTAATCAGCCCCAGCATTTT. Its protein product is CATSRDVGINQPQHF.

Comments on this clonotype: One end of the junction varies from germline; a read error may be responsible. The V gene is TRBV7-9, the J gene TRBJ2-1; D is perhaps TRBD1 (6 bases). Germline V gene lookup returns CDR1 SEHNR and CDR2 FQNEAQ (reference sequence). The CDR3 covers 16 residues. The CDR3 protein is CASSSPGQYLYSEQFF. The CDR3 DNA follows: TGTGCCAGCAGCTCCCCGGGACAATACTTGTACAGTGAGCAGTTCTTC.

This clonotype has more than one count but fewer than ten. The chain's CDR3 is CASSSQGARGGNTIYF. CDR3 bases: TGTGCCAGCAGCTCCCAGGGGGCGCGAGGAGGAAACACCATATATTTT. V usage is TRBV7-9 and J usage is TRBJ1-3; 8 positions match TRBD1. V shed 4 bases, J shed 4 bases, and the junction held 9 bases outside the gene matches. In germline, CDR1 is SEHNR, CDR2 FQNEAQ (reference sequence). The CDR3 extends over 16 amino acids. Based on the CDR3 plus reference TRBV7-9 and TRBJ1-3, the full variable domain is DTGVSQNPRHKITKRGQNVTFRCDPISEHNRLYWYRQTLGQGPEFLTYFQNEAQLEKSRLLSDRFSAERPKGSFSTLEIQRTEQGDSAMYLCASSSQGARGGNTIYFGEGSWLTVV.

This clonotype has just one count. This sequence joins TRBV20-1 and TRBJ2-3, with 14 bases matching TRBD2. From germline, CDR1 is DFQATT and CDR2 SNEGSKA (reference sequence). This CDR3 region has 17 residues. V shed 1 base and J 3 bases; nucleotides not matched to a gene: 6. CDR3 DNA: TGCAGTGCTAGAGCCGCGACTAGCGGGGGGGCAACAGATACGCAGTATTTT. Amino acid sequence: CSARAATSGGATDTQYF.

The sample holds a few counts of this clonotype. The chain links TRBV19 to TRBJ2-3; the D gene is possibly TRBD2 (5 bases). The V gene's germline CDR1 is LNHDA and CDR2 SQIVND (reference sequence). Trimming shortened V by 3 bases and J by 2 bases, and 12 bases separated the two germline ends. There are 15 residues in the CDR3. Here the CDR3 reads CASSILSGITDTQYF. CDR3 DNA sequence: TGTGCCAGTAGTATTTTGAGCGGTATCACAGATACGCAGTATTTT.

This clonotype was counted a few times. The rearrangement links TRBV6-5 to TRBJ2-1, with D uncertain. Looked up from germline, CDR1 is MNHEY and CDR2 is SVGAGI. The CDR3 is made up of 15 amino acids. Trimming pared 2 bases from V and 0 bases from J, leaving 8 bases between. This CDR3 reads CASSYEDSSYNEQFF. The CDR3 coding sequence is TGTGCCAGCAGTTACGAGGATAGCTCCTACAATGAGCAGTTCTTC.

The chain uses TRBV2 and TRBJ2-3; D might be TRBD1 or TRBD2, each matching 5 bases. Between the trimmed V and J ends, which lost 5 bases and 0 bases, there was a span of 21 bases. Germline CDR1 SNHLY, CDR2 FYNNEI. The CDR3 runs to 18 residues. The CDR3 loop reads CASSNDPGRTTSTDTQYF. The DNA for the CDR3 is TGTGCCAGCAGTAACGATCCGGGGCGTACAACTAGCACAGATACGCAGTATTTT.

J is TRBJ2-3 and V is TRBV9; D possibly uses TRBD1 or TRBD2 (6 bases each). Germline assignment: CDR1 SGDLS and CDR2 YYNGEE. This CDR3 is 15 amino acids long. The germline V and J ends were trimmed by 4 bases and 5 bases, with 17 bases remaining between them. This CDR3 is CASSPKGGFRDTQYF. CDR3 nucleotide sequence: TGTGCCAGCAGCCCAAAGGGGGGCTTCCGAGATACGCAGTATTTT.

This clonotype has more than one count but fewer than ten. The CDR3 sequence: CASSTRTNSNQPQHF. DNA for the CDR3: TGTGCCAGTAGTACAAGGACGAATAGCAATCAGCCCCAGCATTTT. V usage is TRBV19 and J usage is TRBJ1-5, with D unresolved. The CDR3 is 15 amino acids. Trimming shortened V by 4 bases and J by 0 bases, and 10 bases separated the two germline ends. CDR1 is LNHDA, CDR2 SQIVND, per germline (reference sequence).

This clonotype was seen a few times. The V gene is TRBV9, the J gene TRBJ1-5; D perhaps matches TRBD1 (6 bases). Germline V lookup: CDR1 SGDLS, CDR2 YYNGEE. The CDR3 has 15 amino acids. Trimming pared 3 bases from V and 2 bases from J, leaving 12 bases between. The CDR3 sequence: CASSAQGKGNQPQHF. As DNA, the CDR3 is TGTGCCAGCAGCGCACAGGGTAAGGGCAATCAGCCCCAGCATTTT.

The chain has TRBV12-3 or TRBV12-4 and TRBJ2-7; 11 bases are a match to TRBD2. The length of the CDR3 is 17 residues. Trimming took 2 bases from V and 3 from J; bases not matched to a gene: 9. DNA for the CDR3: TGTGCCAGCAGTTTACGGGGTACTAGCGGGGGCCTCTACGAGCAGTACTTC. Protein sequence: CASSLRGTSGGLYEQYF.

The CDR3 region is CASSKGAGGGPFF. CDR3 bases: TGTGCCAGTAGTAAGGGGGCAGGGGGCGGTCCGTTCTTC. V and J are TRBV19 and TRBJ2-1, with 8 bases that match TRBD1. Per the germline V gene, CDR1 is LNHDA and CDR2 is SQIVND (reference sequence). V trimming: 4 bases; J trimming: 15 bases; junction bases outside the gene matches: 11. There are 13 residues in the CDR3.

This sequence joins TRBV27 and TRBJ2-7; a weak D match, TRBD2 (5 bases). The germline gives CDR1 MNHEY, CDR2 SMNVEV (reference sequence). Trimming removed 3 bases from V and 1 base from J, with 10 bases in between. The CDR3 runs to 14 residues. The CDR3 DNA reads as TGTGCCAGCAGTTTGAGCGAGGGTTCCTACGAGCAGTACGTC. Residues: CASSLSEGSYEQYV.

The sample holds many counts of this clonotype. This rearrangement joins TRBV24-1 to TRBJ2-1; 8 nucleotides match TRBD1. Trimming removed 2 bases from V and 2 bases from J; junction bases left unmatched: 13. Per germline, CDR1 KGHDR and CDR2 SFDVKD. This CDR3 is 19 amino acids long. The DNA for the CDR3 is TGTGCCACCAGTGATTCCCAAAAGGGGGGCAGGGGGCCCTACAATGAGCAGTTCTTC. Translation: CATSDSQKGGRGPYNEQFF.